The next 9 T cell receptor beta chains were all read from a single sample in a study of T cell repertoires in cytomegalovirus infection. TCRdb reprocessed the reads via MiXCR and lists one record per CDR3 protein. The sample lists under 300,000 distinct CDR3 sequences, approximately 15% seen once, with 40% to 55% in the top ten. Input material: CD8+ T cells from PBMCs. The receptors originated from a human donor in good health (CMV status not recorded). Some clones in this sample may be carry-over from other donors' samples.

This clonotype showed up many times. The CDR3 region is CASSLGAGIDGYTF. CDR3 nucleotide sequence: TGTGCCAGCAGCTTAGGGGCAGGGATCGATGGCTACACCTTC. V and J are TRBV7-9 and TRBJ1-2; maybe TRBD1 (5 bases). The germline CDR1 and CDR2 sequences are SEHNR and FQNEAQ (reference sequence). The length of the CDR3 is 14 residues. V gave up 1 base and J gave up 6 bases, with 12 bases separating them.

The rearrangement joins TRBV3-1 to TRBJ1-1; no clear D gene. The germline gives CDR1 LGHDT, CDR2 YNNKEL (reference sequence). V was shortened by 0 bases and J by 0 bases, with 8 bases between the two germline ends. This CDR3 comprises 15 residues. CDR3: CASSQEGSLNTEAFF. CDR3 coding DNA: TGTGCCAGCAGCCAAGAGGGGTCCCTGAACACTGAAGCTTTCTTT.

The chain is built from TRBV15 and TRBJ1-1; TRBD1 aligns across 12 bases. The CDR3 spans 16 residues. After removal of 5 bases from V and 0 bases from J, the junction contained 4 bases not matched to a gene. Per the germline V gene, CDR1 is LNHNV and CDR2 is YYDKDF (reference sequence). CDR3 DNA sequence: TGTGCCACCAGCCGGGGGACAGGGGGCATGAACACTGAAGCTTTCTTT. Its protein product is CATSRGTGGMNTEAFF.

This clonotype was observed a handful of times. V and J are TRBV27 and TRBJ2-5, with D possibly matching TRBD1 (6 bases). Germline V gene data show CDR1 as MNHEY and CDR2 as SMNVEV (reference sequence). This CDR3 comprises 14 residues. The V end lost 4 bases, the J end lost 1 base, and 10 bases lay between the germline ends. The CDR3: CASSSHRVQETQYF. The CDR3, as DNA: TGTGCCAGCAGTTCCCACAGGGTCCAAGAGACCCAGTACTTC.

The genes are TRBV11-2 and TRBJ2-2; D is tentatively TRBD1 or TRBD2 (5 bases each). The V end lost 2 bases, the J end lost 3 bases, and 16 bases lay between the germline ends. Germline V gene data show CDR1 as SGHAT and CDR2 as FQNNGV. The CDR3 covers 17 residues. CDR3 coding DNA: TGTGCCAGCAGCTTATCGTATCTTCTGGGGGACACCGGGGAGCTGTTTTTT. Protein product: CASSLSYLLGDTGELFF. Combining the CDR3 with reference TRBV11-2 and TRBJ2-2 gives the whole variable domain EAGVAQSPRYKIIEKRQSVAFWCNPISGHATLYWYQQILGQGPKLLIQFQNNGVVDDSQLPKDRFSAERLKGVDSTLKIQPAKLEDSAVYLCASSLSYLLGDTGELFFGEGSRLTVL.

V is TRBV18 and J is TRBJ2-1; TRBD1 is a possible D gene (6 bases). This CDR3 comprises 15 residues. Trimming shortened V by 5 bases and J by 4 bases, and 15 bases separated the two germline ends. CDR1 KGHSH and CDR2 LQKENI come from the germline V gene. In DNA form, the CDR3 reads TGTGCCAGCTCATTCAGGACAGTAGAATACAATGAGCAGTTCTTC. Translating gives CASSFRTVEYNEQFF. Based on the CDR3 plus reference TRBV18 and TRBJ2-1, the full variable domain is NAGVMQNPRHLVRRRGQEARLRCSPMKGHSHVYWYRQLPEEGLKFMVYLQKENIIDESGMPKERFSAEFPKEGPSILRIQQVVRGDSAAYFCASSFRTVEYNEQFFGPGTRLTVL.

The table lists this clonotype with many counts. The rearrangement links TRBV7-8 to TRBJ1-2, with TRBD1 identical over 11 bases. CDR1 and CDR2 (germline): SGHVS, FQNEAQ. The CDR3 loop spans 15 amino acids. The V gene end was trimmed by 8 bases and the J gene end by 5 bases; junction bases not matched to a gene: 10. In DNA, the CDR3 is TGTGCCAGCGGGGGAGCGGGACAGGGGGTTTATGGCTACACCTTC. This codes for CASGGAGQGVYGYTF. Full variable domain (remainder filled in from reference TRBV7-8 and TRBJ1-2): GAGVSQSPRYKVAKRGQDVALRCDPISGHVSLFWYQQALGQGPEFLTYFQNEAQLDKSGLPSDRFFAERPEGSVSTLKIQRTQQEDSAVYLCASGGAGQGVYGYTFGSGTRLTVV.

This clonotype appeared many times. The rearrangement joins TRBV27 to TRBJ2-4, with 7 bases lining up with TRBD2. Germline V gene data show CDR1 as MNHEY and CDR2 as SMNVEV (reference sequence). The CDR3 is 13 amino acids. V trimming: 10 bases; J trimming: 6 bases; junction bases outside the gene matches: 9. In nucleotides, the CDR3 is TGTGCCACCCATCGGGGGGACGGAAACATTCAGTACTTC. Translated, it gives CATHRGDGNIQYF.

There are a few counts of this clonotype. The V and J genes are TRBV4-2 and TRBJ1-2; D not resolved. Germline V CDR1 and CDR2: LGHNA, YNFKEQ. V was trimmed by 7 bases and J by 0 bases, leaving 15 bases between them. The CDR3 length is 15 residues. The CDR3 is CASNLIGPANYGYTF. DNA for the CDR3: TGTGCCAGCAACCTTATCGGGCCAGCTAACTATGGCTACACCTTC.